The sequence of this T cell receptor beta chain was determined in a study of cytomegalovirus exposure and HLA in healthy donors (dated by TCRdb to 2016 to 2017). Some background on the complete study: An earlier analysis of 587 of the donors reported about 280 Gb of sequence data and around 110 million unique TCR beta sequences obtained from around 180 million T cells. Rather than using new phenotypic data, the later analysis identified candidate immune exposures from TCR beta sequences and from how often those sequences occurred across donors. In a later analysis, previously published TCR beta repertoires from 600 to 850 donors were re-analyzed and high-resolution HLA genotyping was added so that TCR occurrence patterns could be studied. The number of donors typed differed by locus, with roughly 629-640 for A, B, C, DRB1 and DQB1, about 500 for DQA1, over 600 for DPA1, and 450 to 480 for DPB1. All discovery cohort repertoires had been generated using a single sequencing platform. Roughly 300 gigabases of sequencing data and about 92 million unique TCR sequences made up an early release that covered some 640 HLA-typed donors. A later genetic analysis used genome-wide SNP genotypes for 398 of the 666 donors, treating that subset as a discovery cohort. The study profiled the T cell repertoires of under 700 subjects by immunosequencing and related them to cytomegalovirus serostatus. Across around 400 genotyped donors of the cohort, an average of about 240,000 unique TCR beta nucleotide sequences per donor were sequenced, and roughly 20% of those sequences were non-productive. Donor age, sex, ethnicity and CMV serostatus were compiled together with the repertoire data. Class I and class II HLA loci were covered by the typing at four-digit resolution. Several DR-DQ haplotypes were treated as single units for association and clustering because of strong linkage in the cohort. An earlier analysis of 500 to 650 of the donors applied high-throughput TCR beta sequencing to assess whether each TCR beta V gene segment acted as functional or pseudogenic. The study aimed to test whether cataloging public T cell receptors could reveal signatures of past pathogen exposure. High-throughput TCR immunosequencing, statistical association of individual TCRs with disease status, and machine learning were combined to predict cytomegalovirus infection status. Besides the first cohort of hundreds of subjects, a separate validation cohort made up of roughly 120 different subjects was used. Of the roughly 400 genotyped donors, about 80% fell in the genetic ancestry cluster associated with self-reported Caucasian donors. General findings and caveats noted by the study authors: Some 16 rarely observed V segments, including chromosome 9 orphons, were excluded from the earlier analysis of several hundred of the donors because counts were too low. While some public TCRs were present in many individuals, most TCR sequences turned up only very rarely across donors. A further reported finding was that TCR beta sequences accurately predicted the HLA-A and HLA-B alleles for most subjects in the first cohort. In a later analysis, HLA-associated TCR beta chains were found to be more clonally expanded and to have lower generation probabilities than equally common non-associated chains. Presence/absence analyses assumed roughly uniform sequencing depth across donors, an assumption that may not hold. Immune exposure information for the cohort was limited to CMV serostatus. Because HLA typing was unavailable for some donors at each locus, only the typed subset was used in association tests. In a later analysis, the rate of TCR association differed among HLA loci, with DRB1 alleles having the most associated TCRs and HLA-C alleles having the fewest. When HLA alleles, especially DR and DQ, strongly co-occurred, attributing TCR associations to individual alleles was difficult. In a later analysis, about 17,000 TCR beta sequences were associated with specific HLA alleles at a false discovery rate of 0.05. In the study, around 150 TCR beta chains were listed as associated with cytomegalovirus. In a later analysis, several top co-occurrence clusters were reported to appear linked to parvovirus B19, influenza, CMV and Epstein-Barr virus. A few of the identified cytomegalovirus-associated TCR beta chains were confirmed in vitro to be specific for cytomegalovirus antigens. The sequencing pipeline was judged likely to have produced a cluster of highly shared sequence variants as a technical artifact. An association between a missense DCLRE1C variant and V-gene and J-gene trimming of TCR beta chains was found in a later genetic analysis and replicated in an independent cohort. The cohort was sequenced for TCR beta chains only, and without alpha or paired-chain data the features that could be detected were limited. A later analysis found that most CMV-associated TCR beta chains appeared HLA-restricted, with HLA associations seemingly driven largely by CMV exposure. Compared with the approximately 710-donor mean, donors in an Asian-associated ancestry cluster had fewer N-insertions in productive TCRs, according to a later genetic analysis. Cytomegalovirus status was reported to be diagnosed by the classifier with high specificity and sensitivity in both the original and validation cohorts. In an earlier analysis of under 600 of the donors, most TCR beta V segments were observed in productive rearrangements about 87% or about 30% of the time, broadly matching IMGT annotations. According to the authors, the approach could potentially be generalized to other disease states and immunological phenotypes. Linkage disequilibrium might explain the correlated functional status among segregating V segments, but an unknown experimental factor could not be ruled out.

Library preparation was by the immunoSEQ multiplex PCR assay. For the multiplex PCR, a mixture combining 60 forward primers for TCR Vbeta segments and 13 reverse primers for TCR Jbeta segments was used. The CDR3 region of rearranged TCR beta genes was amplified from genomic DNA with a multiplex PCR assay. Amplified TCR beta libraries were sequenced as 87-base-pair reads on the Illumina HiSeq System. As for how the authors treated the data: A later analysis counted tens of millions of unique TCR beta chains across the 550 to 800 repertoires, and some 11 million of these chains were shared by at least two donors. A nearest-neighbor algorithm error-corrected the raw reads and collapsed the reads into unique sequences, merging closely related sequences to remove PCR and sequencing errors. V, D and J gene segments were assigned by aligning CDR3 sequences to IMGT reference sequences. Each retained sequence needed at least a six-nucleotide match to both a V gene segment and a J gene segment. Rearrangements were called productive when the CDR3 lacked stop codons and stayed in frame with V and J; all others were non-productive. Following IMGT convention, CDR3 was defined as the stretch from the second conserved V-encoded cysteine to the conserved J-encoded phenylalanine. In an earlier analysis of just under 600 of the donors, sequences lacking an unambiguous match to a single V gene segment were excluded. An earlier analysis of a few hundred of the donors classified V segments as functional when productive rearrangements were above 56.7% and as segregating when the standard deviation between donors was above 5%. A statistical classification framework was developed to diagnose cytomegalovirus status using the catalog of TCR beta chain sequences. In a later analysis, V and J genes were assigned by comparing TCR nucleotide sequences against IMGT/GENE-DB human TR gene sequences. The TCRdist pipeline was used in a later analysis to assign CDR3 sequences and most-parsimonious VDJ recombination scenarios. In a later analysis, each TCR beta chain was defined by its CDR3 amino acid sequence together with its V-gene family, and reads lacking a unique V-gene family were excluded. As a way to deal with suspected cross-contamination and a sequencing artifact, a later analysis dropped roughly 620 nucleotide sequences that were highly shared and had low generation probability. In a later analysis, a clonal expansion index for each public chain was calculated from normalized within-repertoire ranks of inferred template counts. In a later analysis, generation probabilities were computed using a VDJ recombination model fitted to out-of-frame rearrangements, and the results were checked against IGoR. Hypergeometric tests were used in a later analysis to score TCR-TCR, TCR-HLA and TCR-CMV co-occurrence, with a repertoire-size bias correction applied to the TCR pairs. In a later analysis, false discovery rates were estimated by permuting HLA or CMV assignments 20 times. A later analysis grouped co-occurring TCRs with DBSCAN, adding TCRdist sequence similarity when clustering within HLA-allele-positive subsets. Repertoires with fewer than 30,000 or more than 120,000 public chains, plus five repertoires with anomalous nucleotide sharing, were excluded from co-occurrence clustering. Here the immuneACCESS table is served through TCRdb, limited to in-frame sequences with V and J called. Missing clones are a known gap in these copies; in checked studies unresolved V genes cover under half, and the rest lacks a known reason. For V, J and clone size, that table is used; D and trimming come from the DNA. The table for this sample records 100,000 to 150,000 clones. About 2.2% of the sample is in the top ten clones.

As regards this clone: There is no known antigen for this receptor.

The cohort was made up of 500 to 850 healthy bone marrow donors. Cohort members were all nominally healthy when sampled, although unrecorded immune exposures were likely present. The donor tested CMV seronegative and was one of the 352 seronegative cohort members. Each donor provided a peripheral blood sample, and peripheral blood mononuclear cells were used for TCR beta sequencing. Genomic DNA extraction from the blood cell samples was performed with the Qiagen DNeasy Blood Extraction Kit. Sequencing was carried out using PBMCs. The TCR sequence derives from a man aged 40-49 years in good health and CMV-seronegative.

The DNA sequence is as follows: TGCGCCAGCAGCCAAGATGGGGGCTACGAGCAGTACTTC. It is translated as CASSQDGGYEQYF. Recombination joined TRBV4-3 with TRBJ2-5; the D segment may tentatively be TRBD1 or TRBD2, each giving 5 matched bases. The last part of the DNA fits TRBJ2-7 better; the J call may be wrong. There are 13 amino acids in the CDR3, from cysteine to phenylalanine inclusive. The DNA shown is the 39-base CDR3, in frame from base 1. The germline V gene sets CDR1 to LGHNA and CDR2 to YSLEER.